This T cell receptor beta chain was sequenced for a study of blood T cell repertoires in COVID-19. Study information: Acute and convalescent COVID-19 specimens originated in the United States, Italy and Spain. In each case, the material was cDNA or gDNA derived from T cells, B-cell-depleted T cells, or PBMCs.

The CDR3 spans 15 residues. The germline V and J ends were trimmed by 6 bases and 4 bases, with 18 bases remaining between them. Germline V gene lookup returns CDR1 LNHDA and CDR2 SQIVND (reference sequence). Per the original methods: Reference gene primer amplification gave nucleated cell count estimates. TCRdb's copy holds only in-frame clones and misses some; the assay was immunoSEQ multiplex PCR. V and J calls and clone size are given by that table; D and trimming were obtained from the DNA. The sample lists fewer than 120,000 clones; approximately 82% were seen once. Sequenced material: peripheral blood. The TCR sequence derives from an elderly woman with acute or convalescent COVID-19. The chain carries TRBV19 and TRBJ1-2; D call uncertain. Written as DNA, the CDR3 is TGTGCCAGTAGGTGGCGGGGAACGGGGATCTATGGCTACACCTTC. As protein: CASRWRGTGIYGYTF.